The source of this TCR beta chain is a study of vaccination effects on CD4 cells after COVID-19. Study outcomes and limitations: For convalescents, most of the spike-reactive clones seen post-vaccine were new vaccine-induced clones.

Profiled with immunoSEQ multiplex PCR; TCRdb holds only in-frame clones, not every one. The sample consists of 50,000 or so clones, 65% to 75% of them appearing once. Following 10 days of culture, CD4+ T cells were isolated. The person had a PCR-confirmed SARS-CoV-2 infection during March to December 2020. Vaccination of participants consisted of two doses of either the BNT162b2 or mRNA-1273 vaccine. V lost 4 bases and J lost 0; bases outside the gene matches: 3. The CDR3 length is 15 residues. Germline values: CDR1 SGHKS, CDR2 YYEKEE (reference sequence). Regarding this clone: Its antigen is unknown.

Sample: CD4+ T cells from PBMCs cultured without peptide, taken after COVID-19 vaccination. The V call is TRBV5-5, the J call TRBJ2-2; 7 bases align to TRBD1. This sequence was found in a human donor who had a prior SARS-CoV-2 infection. The CDR3 region has the DNA TGTGCCAGCAGCCCGGGACAGACGAACACCGGGGAGCTGTTTTTT. This sequence encodes CASSPGQTNTGELFF.